This TCR beta chain was obtained from a study of T cell repertoires in cytomegalovirus infection. Turning to the study itself: Selected CMV epitopes included recently identified HLA-C-restricted ones as well as well-studied HLA-B-restricted ones. It was the public TCR beta signatures that indicated both CMV infection and matching HLA type.

Points from the study as a whole: Cumulative frequency (of public TCR beta family members) identified carriers of CMV plus the relevant HLA. HLA-C-restricted TCR beta clonotypes specific for CMV led the ex vivo response.

This clonotype was found once. Its target is not known. At one of its ends the junction is not consistent with the germline gene, which may arise from a read error. TCRdb recomputed calls from the reads with MiXCR, one row per CDR3 protein. The sample records approximately 1,000,000 distinct CDR3 sequences, roughly 30% being singletons. Germline values: CDR1 ENHRY, CDR2 SYGVKD. The CDR3 is 13 residues long. The chain carries TRBV10-3 and TRBJ1-1, with 8 positions matching TRBD1. The material sequenced was cultured CD8+ T cells from PBMCs, taken from culture after CMV antigen stimulation. This TCR was sampled from a human donor in good health (CMV status not recorded). Some clones in this sample may be carry-over from other donors' samples. In nucleotides, the CDR3 is TGTACCATCAGTGTAACAGGGGGGGCTGAAGCTTTCTTT. Its protein product is CTISVTGGAEAFF.